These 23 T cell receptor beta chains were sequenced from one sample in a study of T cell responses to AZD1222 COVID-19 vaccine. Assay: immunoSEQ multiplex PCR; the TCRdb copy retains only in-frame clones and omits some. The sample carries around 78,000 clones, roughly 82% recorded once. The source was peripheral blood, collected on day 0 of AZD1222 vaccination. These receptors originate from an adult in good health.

CDR3 in DNA: TGTGCCAGAAGCTTGGTAATTAGGGGCAATCAGCCCCAGCATTTT. Encoded protein: CARSLVIRGNQPQHF. The chain joins TRBV5-3 to TRBJ1-5; D not certain. TRBV5-3 is treated as an ORF (open reading frame) with a function not yet certain. There are 15 residues in the CDR3. V lost 0 bases and J lost 2, with 9 bases in between.

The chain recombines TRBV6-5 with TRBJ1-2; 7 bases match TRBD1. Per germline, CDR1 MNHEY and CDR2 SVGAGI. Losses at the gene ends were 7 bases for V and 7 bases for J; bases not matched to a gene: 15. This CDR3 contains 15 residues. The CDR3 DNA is TGTGCCAGCATGCGTACCTCGACAGGGATACCTGGCTACACCTTC. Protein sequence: CASMRTSTGIPGYTF.

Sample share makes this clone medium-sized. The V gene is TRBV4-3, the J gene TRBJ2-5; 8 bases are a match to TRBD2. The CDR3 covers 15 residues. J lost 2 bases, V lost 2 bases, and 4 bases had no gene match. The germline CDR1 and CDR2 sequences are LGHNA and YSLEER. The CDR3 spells CASSQTSGRQETQYF. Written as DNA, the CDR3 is TGCGCCAGCAGCCAAACTAGCGGAAGGCAAGAGACCCAGTACTTC.

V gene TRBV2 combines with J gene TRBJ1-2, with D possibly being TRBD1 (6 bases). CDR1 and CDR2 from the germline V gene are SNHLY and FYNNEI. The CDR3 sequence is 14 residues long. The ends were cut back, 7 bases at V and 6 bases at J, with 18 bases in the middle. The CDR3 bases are TGTGCCAGCATCTATTGGGGGCCAGGGAATGGCTACACCTTC. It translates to CASIYWGPGNGYTF.

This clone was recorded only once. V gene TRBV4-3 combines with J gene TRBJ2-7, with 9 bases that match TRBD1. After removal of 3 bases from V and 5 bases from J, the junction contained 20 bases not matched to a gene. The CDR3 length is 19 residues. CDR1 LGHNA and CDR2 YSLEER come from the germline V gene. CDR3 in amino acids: CASSQDGPQGGQGSHEQYF. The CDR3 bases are TGCGCCAGCAGCCAGGACGGTCCCCAAGGCGGACAGGGGAGTCACGAGCAGTACTTC.

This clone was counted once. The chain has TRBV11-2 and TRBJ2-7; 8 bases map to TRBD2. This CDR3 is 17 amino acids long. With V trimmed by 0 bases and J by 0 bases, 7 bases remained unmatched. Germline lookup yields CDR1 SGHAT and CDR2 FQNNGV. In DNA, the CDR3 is TGTGCCAGCAGCTTAGATCGCCTGAGCGGGAGCTCCTACGAGCAGTACTTC. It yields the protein CASSLDRLSGSSYEQYF.

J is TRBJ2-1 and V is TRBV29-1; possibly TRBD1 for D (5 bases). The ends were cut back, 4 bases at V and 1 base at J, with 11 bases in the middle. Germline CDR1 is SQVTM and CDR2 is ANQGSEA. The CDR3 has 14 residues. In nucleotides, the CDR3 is TGCAGCGTTGGGCTGGGGCGTTCCTACAATGAGCAGTTCTTC. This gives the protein CSVGLGRSYNEQFF.

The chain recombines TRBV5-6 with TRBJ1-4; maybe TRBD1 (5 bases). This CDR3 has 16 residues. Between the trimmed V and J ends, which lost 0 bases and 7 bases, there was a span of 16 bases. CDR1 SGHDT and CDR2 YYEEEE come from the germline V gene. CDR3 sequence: CASSLAARGALEKLFF. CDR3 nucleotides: TGTGCCAGCAGCTTGGCCGCTCGTGGGGCCCTTGAAAAACTGTTTTTT.

CDR3 DNA sequence: TGTGCCAGCAGCCAGGACGGAAGATCCACTGAAGCTTTCTTT. This codes for CASSQDGRSTEAFF. The chain combines TRBV16 with TRBJ1-1; no reliable D call. The CDR3 sequence is 14 residues long. V dropped 3 bases and J dropped 4 bases, with 12 bases sitting between them. Per the germline V gene, CDR1 is KGHSY and CDR2 is FQNENV.

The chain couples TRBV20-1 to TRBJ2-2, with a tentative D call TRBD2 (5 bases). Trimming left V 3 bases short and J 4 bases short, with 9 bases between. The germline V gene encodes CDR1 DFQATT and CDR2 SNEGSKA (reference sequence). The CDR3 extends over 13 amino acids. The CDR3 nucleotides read TGCAGTGCTAGTCCGGGGTTCACCGGGGAGCTGTTTTTT. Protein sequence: CSASPGFTGELFF.

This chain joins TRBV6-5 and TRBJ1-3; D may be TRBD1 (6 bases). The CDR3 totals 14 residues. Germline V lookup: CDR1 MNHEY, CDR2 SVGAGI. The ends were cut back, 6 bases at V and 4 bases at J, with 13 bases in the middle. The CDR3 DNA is TGTGCCAGCAGCCAAACAGGGTTCGGAAACACCATATATTTT. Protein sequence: CASSQTGFGNTIYF.

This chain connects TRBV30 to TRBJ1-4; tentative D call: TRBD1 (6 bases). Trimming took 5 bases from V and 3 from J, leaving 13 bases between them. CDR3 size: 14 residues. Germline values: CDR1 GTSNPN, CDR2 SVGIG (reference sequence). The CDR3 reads CAWREKGANEKLFF. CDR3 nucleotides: TGTGCCTGGCGAGAGAAGGGGGCTAATGAAAAACTGTTTTTT.

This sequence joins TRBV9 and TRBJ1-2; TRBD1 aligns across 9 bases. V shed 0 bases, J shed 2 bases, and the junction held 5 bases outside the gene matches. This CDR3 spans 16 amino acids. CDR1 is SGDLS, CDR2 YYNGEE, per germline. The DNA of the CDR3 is TGTGCCAGCAGCGTAGGGTTGGGACAGGGAAACTATGGCTACACCTTC. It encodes CASSVGLGQGNYGYTF.

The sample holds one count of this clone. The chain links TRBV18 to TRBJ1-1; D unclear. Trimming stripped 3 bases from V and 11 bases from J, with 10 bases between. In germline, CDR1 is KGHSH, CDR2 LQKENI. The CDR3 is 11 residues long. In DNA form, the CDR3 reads TGTGCCAGCTCACCCGGAGGGTTGGCTTTCTTT. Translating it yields CASSPGGLAFF. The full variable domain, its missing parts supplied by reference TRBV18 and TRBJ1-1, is NAGVMQNPRHLVRRRGQEARLRCSPMKGHSHVYWYRQLPEEGLKFMVYLQKENIIDESGMPKERFSAEFPKEGPSILRIQQVVRGDSAAYFCASSPGGLAFFGQGTRLTVV.

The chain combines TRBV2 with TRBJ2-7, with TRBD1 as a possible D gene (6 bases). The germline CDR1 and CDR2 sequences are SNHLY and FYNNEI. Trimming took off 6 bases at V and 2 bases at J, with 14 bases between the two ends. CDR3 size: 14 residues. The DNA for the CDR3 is TGTGCCAGCAGCCCGGGACAAGGGACCTACGAGCAGTACTTC. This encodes CASSPGQGTYEQYF.

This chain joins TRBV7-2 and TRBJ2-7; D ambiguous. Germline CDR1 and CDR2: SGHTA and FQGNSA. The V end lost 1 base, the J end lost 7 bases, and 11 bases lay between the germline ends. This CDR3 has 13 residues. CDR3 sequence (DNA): TGTGCCAGCAGCTTAGATGTACTTCGGGAGCAGTACTTC. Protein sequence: CASSLDVLREQYF.

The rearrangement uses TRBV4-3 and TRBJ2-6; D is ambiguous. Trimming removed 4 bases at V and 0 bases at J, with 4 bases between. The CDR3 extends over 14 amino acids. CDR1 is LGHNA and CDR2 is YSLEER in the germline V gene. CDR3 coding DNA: TGCGCCAGCAGCCTATACTCTGGGGCCAACGTCCTGACTTTC. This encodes CASSLYSGANVLTF.

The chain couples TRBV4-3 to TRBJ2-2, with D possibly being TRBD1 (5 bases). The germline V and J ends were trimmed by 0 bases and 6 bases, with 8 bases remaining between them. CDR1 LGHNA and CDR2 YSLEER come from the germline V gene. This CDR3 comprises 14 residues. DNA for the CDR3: TGCGCCAGCAGCCAAGACAGGGTCCCCGGGGAGCTGTTTTTT. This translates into CASSQDRVPGELFF.

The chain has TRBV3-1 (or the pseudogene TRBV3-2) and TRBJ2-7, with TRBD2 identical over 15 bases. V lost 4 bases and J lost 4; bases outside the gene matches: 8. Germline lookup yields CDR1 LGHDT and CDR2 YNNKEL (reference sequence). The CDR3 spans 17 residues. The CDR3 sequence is CASSLGLAGGLRYEQYF. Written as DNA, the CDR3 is TGTGCCAGCAGCCTTGGACTAGCGGGAGGGCTTCGATACGAGCAGTACTTC.

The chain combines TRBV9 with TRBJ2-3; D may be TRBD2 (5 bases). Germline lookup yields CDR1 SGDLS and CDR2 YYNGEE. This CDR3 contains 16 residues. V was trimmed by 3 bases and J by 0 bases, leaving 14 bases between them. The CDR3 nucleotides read TGTGCCAGCAGCGCGGCGGGTGGCGGTAGCACAGATACGCAGTATTTT. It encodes CASSAAGGGSTDTQYF. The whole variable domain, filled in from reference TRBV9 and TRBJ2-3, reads DSGVTQTPKHLITATGQRVTLRCSPRSGDLSVYWYQQSLDQGLQFLIQYYNGEERAKGNILERFSAQQFPDLHSELNLSSLELGDSALYFCASSAAGGGSTDTQYFGPGTRLTVL.

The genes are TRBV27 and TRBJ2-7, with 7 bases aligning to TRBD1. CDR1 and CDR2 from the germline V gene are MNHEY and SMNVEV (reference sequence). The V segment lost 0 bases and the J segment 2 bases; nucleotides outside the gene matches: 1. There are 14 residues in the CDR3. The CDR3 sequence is CASSLSQGTYEQYF. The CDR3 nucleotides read TGTGCCAGCAGTTTATCACAGGGGACCTACGAGCAGTACTTC.

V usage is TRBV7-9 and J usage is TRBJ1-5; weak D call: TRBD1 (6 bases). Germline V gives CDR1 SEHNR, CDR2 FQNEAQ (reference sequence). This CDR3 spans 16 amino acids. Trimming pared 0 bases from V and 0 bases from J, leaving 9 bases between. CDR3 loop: CASSLATGHSNQPQHF. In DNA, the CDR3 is TGTGCCAGCAGCTTAGCGACAGGCCATAGCAATCAGCCCCAGCATTTT.

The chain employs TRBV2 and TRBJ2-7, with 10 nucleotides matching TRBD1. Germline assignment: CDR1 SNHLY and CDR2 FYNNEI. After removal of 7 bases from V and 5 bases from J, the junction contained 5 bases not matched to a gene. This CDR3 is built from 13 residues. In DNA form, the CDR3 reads TGTGCCAGCACGACAGGGGGCAGAAACGAGCAGTACTTC. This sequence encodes CASTTGGRNEQYF. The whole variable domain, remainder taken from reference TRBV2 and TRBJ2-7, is EPEVTQTPSHQVTQMGQEVILRCVPISNHLYFYWYRQILGQKVEFLVSFYNNEISEKSEIFDDQFSVERPDGSNFTLKIRSTKLEDSAMYFCASTTGGRNEQYFGPGTRLTVT.